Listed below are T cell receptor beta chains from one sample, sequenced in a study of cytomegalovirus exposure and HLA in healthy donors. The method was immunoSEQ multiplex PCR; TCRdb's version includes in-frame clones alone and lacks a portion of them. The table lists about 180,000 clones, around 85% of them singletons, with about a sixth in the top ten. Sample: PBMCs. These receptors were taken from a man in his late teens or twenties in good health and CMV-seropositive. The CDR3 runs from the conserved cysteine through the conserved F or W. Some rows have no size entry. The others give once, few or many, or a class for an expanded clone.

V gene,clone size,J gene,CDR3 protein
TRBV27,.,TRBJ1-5,CASKIGGQGLNQPQHF
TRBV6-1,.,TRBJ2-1,CASGDIYNEQFF
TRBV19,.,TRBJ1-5,CASTVGNQPQHF
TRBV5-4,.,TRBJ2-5,CASSSGQSPETQYF
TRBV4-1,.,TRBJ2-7,CASSQDFSGGLLYEQYF
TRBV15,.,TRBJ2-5,CATSREVRWETQYF
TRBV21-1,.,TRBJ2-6,CASSKTDRGGANVLTF
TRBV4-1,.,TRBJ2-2,CASSQRPAGELFF
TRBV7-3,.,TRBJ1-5,CASSLSRGKPQHF
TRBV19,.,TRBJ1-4,CASSIRVANEKLFF
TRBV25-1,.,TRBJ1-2,CASSDPRGGYGYTF
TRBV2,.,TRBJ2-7,CASGERGFFYEQYF
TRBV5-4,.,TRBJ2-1,CASSLDRAPGFF
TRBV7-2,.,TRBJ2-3,CASSLVGGDTQYF
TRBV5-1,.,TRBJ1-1,CASSAIGGILNTEAFF
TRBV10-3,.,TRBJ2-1,CAIRDTSVPELFF
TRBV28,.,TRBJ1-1,CASTSGSSRGTEAFF
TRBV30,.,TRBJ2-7,CAWKSGGYEQYF
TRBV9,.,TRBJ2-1,CASSVSGLAGENEQFF
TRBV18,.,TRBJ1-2,CASSPSSHPDRTNYGYTF
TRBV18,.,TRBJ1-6,CASSPSGYNSPLHF
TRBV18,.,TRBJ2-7,CASSQRGGFSSYEQYF
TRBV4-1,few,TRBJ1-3,CASSQDRGNTIYF
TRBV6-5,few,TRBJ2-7,CASSYSIGTGTYEQYF
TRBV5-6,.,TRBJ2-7,CASSPYNRAGTYEQYF
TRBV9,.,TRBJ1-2,CASSVVGDRGYFNYGYTF
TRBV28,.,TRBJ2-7,CASSSNPAYEQYF
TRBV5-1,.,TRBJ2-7,CASSPTGTNPYEQYF
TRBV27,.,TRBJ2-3,CASSETGGSTDTQYF
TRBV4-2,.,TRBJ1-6,CASSQGDSLPGWNSPLHF
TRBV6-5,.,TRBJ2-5,CASSLGTARAQYF
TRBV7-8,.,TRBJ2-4,CASSSLASTAKNIQYF
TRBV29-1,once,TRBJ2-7,CSVRTSGSYEQYF
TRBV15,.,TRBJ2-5,CATSSPDLAGTQYF
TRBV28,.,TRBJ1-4,CASSLTGGGEKLFF
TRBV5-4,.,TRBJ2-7,CASSLAGSFYEQYF
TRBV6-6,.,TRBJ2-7,CASSYSQGWYEQYF